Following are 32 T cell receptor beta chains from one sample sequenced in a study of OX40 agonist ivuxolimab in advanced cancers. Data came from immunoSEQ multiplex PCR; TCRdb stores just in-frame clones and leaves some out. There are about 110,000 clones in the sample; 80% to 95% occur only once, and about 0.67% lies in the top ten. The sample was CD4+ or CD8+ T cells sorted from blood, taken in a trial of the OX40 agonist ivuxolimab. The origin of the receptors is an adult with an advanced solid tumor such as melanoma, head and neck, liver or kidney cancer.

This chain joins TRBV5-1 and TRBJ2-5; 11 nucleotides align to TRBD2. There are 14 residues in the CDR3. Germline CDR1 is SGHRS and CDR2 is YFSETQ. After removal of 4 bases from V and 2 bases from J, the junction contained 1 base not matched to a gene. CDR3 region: CASSIAGGQETQYF. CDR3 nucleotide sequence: TGCGCCAGCAGCATAGCGGGAGGGCAAGAGACCCAGTACTTC.

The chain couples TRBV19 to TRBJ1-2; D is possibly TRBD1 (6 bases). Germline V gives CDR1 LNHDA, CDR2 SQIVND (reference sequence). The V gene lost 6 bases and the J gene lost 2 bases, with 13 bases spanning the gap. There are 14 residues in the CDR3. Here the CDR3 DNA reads TGTGCCAGTAGACAGGGACACTTCAACTATGGCTACACCTTC. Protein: CASRQGHFNYGYTF.

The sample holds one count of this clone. CDR3 sequence: CASSLITGIQETQYF. The CDR3 DNA follows: TGTGCCAGCAGCTTGATTACAGGGATTCAAGAGACCCAGTACTTC. The chain links TRBV5-4 to TRBJ2-5; weak D call: TRBD1 (6 bases). The V end lost 1 base, the J end lost 2 bases, and 12 bases lay between the germline ends. The V gene's germline CDR1 is SGHNT and CDR2 YYREEE (reference sequence). The CDR3 contains 15 residues.

CDR3 sequence: CASRGEGEKLFF. The CDR3 DNA follows: TGTGCCAGCAGGGGGGAGGGTGAAAAACTGTTTTTT. V usage is TRBV2 and J usage is TRBJ1-4; TRBD1 might be the D (5 bases). Trimming left V 6 bases short and J 7 bases short, with 9 bases between. The CDR3 loop spans 12 amino acids. Germline lookup yields CDR1 SNHLY and CDR2 FYNNEI.

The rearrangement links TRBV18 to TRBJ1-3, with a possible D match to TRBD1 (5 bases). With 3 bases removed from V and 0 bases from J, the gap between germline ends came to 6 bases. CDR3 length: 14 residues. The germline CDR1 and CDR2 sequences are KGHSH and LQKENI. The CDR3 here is CASSPDSSGNTIYF. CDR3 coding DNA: TGTGCCAGCTCACCCGACAGCTCTGGAAACACCATATATTTT.

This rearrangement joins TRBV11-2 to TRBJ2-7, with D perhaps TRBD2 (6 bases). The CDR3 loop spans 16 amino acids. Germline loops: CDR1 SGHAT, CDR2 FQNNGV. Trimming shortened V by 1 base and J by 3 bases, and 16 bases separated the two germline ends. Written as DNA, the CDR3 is TGTGCCAGCAGCTTAGGGGGGGTCGCTAGTATCTACGAGCAGTACTTC. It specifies CASSLGGVASIYEQYF.

Here the CDR3 reads CASSPNPGNTIYF. Written as DNA, the CDR3 is TGTGCCAGCAGCCCCAATCCGGGAAACACCATATATTTT. This rearrangement joins TRBV7-6 to TRBJ1-3; unclear D gene. Trimming shortened V by 5 bases and J by 4 bases, and 9 bases separated the two germline ends. Germline-derived CDR1 and CDR2 are SGHVS and FNYEAQ. The CDR3 runs to 13 residues.

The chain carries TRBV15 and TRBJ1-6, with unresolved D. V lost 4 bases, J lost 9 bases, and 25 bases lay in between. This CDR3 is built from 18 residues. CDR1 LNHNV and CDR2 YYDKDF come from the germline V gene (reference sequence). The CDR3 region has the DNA TGTGCCACCAGCACCAGGACGGGCTCTTTGGGAAACATTTCACCCCTCCACTTT. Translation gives CATSTRTGSLGNISPLHF.

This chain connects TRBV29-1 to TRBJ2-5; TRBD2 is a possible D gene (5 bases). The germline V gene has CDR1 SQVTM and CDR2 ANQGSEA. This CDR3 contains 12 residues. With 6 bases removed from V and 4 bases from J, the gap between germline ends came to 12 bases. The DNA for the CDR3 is TGCAGCGTCGGGGTTTCGGGAGAGACCCAGTACTTC. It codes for CSVGVSGETQYF.

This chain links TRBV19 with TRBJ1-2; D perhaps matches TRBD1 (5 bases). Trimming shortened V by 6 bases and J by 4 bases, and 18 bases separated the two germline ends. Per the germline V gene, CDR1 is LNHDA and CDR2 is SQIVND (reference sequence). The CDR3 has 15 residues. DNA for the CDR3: TGTGCCAGTAGGGGTCAGGGAAGGAAGATCTATGGCTACACCTTC. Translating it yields CASRGQGRKIYGYTF. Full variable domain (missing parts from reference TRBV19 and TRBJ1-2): DGGITQSPKYLFRKEGQNVTLSCEQNLNHDAMYWYRQDPGQGLRLIYYSQIVNDFQKGDIAEGYSVSREKKESFPLTVTSAQKNPTAFYLCASRGQGRKIYGYTFGSGTRLTVV.

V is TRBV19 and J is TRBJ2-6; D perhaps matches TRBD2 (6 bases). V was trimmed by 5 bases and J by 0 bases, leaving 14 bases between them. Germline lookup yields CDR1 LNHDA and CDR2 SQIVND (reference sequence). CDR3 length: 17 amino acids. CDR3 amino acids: CASSPSGLRSGANVLTF. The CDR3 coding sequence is TGTGCCAGTAGTCCTTCGGGACTCCGCTCTGGGGCCAACGTCCTGACTTTC.

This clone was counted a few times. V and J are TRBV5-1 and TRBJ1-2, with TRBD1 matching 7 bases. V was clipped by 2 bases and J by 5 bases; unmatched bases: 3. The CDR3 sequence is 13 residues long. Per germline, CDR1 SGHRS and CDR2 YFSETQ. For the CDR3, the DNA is TGCGCCAGCAGCTTCGACAGGGAATATGGCTACACCTTC. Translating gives CASSFDREYGYTF.

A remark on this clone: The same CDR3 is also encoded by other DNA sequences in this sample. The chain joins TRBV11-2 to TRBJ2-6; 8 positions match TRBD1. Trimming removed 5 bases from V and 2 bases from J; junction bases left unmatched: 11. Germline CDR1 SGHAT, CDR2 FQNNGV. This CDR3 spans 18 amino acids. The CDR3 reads CASSQGQGFFTGANVLTF. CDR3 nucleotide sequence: TGTGCCAGCAGCCAAGGACAGGGATTTTTTACTGGGGCCAACGTCCTGACTTTC.

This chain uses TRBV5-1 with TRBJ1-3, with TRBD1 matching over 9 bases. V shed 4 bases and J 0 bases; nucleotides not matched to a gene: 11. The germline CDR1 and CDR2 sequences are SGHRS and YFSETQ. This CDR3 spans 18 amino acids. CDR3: CASSPGQGRIYSGNTIYF. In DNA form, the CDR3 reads TGCGCCAGCAGCCCTGGACAGGGGAGGATCTACTCTGGAAACACCATATATTTT.

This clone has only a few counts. This CDR3 reads CAGSTTPNQPQHF. The CDR3 nucleotides are TGTGCCGGGTCGACCACCCCCAATCAGCCCCAGCATTTT. The chain has TRBV6-6 and TRBJ1-5; D is uncertain. V dropped 11 bases and J dropped 3 bases, with 14 bases sitting between them. The CDR3 extends over 13 amino acids. Per the germline V gene, CDR1 is MNHNY and CDR2 is SVGAGI (reference sequence).

The CDR3 region has the DNA TGTGCCAGCAGTTGGGACAGGGCTAACACCGGGGAGCTGTTTTTT. This gives the protein CASSWDRANTGELFF. This sequence joins TRBV27 and TRBJ2-2, with 9 bases lining up with TRBD1. J was trimmed by 2 bases and V by 4 bases; bases with no gene match: 2. The CDR3 is made up of 15 amino acids. Germline CDR1 MNHEY, CDR2 SMNVEV (reference sequence).

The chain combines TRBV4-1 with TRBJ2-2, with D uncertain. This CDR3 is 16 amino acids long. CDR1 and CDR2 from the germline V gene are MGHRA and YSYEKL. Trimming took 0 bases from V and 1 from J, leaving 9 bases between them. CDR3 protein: CASSQDGLGNTGELFF. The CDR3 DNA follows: TGCGCCAGCAGCCAAGATGGCCTAGGGAACACCGGGGAGCTGTTTTTT.

The DNA for the CDR3 is TGCGCCAGCAGTGAGGCGGGGGGCTACACCTTC. Amino acid sequence: CASSEAGGYTF. This chain connects TRBV10-2 to TRBJ1-2, with D unresolved. The germline V gene encodes CDR1 WSHSY and CDR2 SAAADI. The V end was cut by 2 bases, the J end by 8 bases, with 6 bases between. The CDR3 is made up of 11 amino acids.

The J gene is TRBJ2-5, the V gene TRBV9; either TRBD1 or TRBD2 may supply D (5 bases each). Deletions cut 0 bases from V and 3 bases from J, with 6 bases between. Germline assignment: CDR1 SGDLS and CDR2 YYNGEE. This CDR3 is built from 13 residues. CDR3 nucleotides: TGTGCCAGCAGCGTAGGAGGGGAAGAGACCCAGTACTTC. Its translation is CASSVGGEETQYF. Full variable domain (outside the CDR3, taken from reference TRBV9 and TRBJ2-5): DSGVTQTPKHLITATGQRVTLRCSPRSGDLSVYWYQQSLDQGLQFLIQYYNGEERAKGNILERFSAQQFPDLHSELNLSSLELGDSALYFCASSVGGEETQYFGPGTRLLVL.

The CDR3 bases are TGTGCCAGCCCGTCTGACTACACTGAAGCTTTCTTT. Protein product: CASPSDYTEAFF. The rearrangement links TRBV6-1 to TRBJ1-1, with D unclear. Germline V lookup: CDR1 MNHNS, CDR2 SASEGT. The V and J ends lost 8 bases and 3 bases respectively, with 10 bases between them. The CDR3 has 12 amino acids.

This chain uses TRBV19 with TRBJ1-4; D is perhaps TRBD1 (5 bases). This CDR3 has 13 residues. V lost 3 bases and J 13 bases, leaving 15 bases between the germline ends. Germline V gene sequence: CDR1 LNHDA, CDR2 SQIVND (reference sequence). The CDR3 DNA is TGTGCCAGTAGTATGGGACTGAGGGTCGGACTGTTTTTT. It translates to CASSMGLRVGLFF.

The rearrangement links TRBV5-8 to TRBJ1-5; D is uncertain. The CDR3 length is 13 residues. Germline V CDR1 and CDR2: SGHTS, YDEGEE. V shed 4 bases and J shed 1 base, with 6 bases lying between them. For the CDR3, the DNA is TGTGCCAGCAGCCGGACCAGCAATCAGCCCCAGCATTTT. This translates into CASSRTSNQPQHF.

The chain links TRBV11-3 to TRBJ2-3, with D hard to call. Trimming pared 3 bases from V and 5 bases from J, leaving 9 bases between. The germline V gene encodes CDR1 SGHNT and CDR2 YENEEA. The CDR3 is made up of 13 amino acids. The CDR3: CASSFRSGDTQYF. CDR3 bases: TGTGCCAGCAGCTTTCGCTCCGGAGATACGCAGTATTTT.

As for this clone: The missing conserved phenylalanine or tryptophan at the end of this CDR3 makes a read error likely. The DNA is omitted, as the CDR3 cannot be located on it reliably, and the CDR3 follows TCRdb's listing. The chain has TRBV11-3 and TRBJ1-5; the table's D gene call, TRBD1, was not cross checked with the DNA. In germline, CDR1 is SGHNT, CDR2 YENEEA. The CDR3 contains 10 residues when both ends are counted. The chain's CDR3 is CASSSTTHRS.

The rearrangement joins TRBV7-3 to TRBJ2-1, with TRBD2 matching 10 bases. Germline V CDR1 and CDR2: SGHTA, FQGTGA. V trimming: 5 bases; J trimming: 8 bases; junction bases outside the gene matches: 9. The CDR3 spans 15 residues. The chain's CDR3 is CASSTRLAGAHEQFF. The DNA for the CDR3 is TGTGCCAGCAGCACCCGGCTAGCGGGAGCCCATGAGCAGTTCTTC. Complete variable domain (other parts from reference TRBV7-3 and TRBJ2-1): GAGVSQTPSNKVTEKGKYVELRCDPISGHTALYWYRQSLGQGPEFLIYFQGTGAADDSGLPNDRFFAVRPEGSVSTLKIQRTERGDSAVYLCASSTRLAGAHEQFFGPGTRLTVL.

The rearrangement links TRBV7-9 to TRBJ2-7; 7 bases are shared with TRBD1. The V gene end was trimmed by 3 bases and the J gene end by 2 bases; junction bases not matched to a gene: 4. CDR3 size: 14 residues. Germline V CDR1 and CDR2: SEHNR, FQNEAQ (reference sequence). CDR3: CASSFAGTAYEQYF. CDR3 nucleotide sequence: TGTGCCAGCAGCTTTGCCGGGACAGCCTACGAGCAGTACTTC.

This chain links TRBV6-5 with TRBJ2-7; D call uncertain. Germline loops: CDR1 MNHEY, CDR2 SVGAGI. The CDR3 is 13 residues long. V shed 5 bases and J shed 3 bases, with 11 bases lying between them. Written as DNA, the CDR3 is TGTGCCAGCAGTGAACAGCCCCACTACGAGCAGTACTTC. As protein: CASSEQPHYEQYF.

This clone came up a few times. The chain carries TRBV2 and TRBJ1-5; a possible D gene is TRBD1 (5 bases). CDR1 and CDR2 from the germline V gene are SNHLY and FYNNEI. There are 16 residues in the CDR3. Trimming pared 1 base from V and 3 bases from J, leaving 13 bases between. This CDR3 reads CASSEGRAPSNQPQHF. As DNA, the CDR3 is TGTGCCAGCAGTGAAGGCAGGGCACCCTCCAATCAGCCCCAGCATTTT.

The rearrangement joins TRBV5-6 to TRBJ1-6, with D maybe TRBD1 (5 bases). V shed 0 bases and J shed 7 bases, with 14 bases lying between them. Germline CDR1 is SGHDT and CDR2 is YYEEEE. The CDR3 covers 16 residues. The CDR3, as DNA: TGTGCCAGCAGCTTGGGAGACAGTGAGAAAAATTCACCCCTCCACTTT. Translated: CASSLGDSEKNSPLHF.

CDR3 nucleotides: TGTGCCAGCTTCGCGGGAGGACAAGAGACCCAGTACTTC. Protein: CASFAGGQETQYF. The chain recombines TRBV28 with TRBJ2-5; 8 bases agree with TRBD2. The germline V gene has CDR1 MDHEN and CDR2 SYDVKM. The CDR3 sequence is 13 residues long. V trimming: 8 bases; J trimming: 2 bases; junction bases outside the gene matches: 4. The full variable domain, completed using reference TRBV28 and TRBJ2-5, is DVKVTQSSRYLVKRTGEKVFLECVQDMDHENMFWYRQDPGLGLRLIYFSYDVKMKEKGDIPEGYSVSREKKERFSLILESASTNQTSMYLCASFAGGQETQYFGPGTRLLVL.

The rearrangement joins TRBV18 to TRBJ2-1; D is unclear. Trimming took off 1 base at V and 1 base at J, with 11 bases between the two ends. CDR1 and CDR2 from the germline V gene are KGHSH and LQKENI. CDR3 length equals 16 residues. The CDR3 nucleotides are TGTGCCAGCTCACCACGCGACGGGCCGTCCTACAATGAGCAGTTCTTC. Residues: CASSPRDGPSYNEQFF.

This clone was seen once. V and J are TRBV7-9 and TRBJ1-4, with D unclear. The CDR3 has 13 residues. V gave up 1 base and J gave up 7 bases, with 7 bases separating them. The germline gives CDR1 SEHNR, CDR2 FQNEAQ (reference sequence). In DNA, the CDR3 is TGTGCCAGCAGCTTAGGGTCAGGTGAAAAACTGTTTTTT. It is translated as CASSLGSGEKLFF.